Below, 23 T cell receptor beta chains from the same sample are listed, as sequenced in a study of human T cells and chemical hapten exposure. TCRdb reanalysed the RACE reads using MiXCR and keeps one entry per CDR3 protein. The sample has about 15,000 distinct CDR3 sequences; around 17% are singletons. This sample's time point: patch test 1, 2 weeks after DPC sensitization. As for treatment: therapeutic diphenylcyclopropenone sensitization with weekly scalp DPC. The sample was whole blood, taken in connection with sensitization to the hapten diphenylcyclopropenone (DPC). These receptors all come from a woman aged 25-40 years with alopecia areata. Some clones in this sample may be carry-over from other donors' samples.

In its sample, this clonotype was seen many times. The chain is built from TRBV12-3 or TRBV12-4 and TRBJ2-5, with D tentatively TRBD2 (6 bases). This CDR3 has 14 residues. V was clipped by 3 bases and J by 1 base, with 9 bases between them. CDR3 nucleotides: TGTGCCAGCAGTTTTAACGGGGGCCAAGAGACCCAGTACTTC. It specifies CASSFNGGQETQYF.

This clonotype is medium-sized (0.01 to 0.1%) by share. This chain connects TRBV12-3 or TRBV12-4 to TRBJ2-2; 9 nucleotides line up with TRBD2. The V segment lost 3 bases and the J segment 8 bases; nucleotides outside the gene matches: 16. The CDR3 runs 18 residues. Here the CDR3 reads CASSFSAAGGVVTGELFF. CDR3 nucleotides: TGTGCCAGCAGTTTTTCGGCTGCGGGAGGGGTTGTGACTGGGGAGCTGTTTTTT.

This clonotype was picked up many times. V is TRBV20-1 and J is TRBJ2-7; 7 bases match TRBD2. V gave up 7 bases and J gave up 6 bases; unmatched junction bases: 18. The CDR3 covers 15 residues. CDR1 and CDR2 from the germline V gene are DFQATT and SNEGSKA (reference sequence). The DNA for the CDR3 is TGCAGTGTTCCTGTGGGGGGGGAGCGTGGTATCGAGCAGTACTTC. It translates to CSVPVGGERGIEQYF.

This clonotype has just a few counts. The chain is built from TRBV5-4 and TRBJ2-1; D is perhaps TRBD1 (5 bases). The V end lost 0 bases, the J end lost 2 bases, and 12 bases lay between the germline ends. Germline assignment: CDR1 SGHNT and CDR2 YYREEE (reference sequence). The CDR3 length is 16 residues. The CDR3 DNA sequence: TGTGCCAGCAGCTTGGTAGGGCAGGGAACCTACAATGAGCAGTTCTTC. It encodes CASSLVGQGTYNEQFF. The full variable domain, with the rest looked up from reference TRBV5-4 and TRBJ2-1, is ETGVTQSPTHLIKTRGQQVTLRCSSQSGHNTVSWYQQALGQGPQFIFQYYREEENGRGNFPPRFSGLQFPNYSSELNVNALELDDSALYLCASSLVGQGTYNEQFFGPGTRLTVL.

Ten or more counts support this clonotype. V and J are TRBV19 and TRBJ2-1, with D maybe TRBD2 (5 bases). The germline V and J ends were trimmed by 3 bases and 5 bases, with 14 bases remaining between them. Looked up from germline, CDR1 is LNHDA and CDR2 is SQIVND (reference sequence). This CDR3 region has 15 residues. CDR3 DNA sequence: TGTGCCAGTAGTATGAAGCGGACCTCTAACAATGAGCAGTTCTTC. As protein: CASSMKRTSNNEQFF.

This clonotype has a single count. This chain connects TRBV10-2 to TRBJ1-5, with TRBD1 matching 11 bases. The CDR3 runs to 14 residues. The germline CDR1 and CDR2 sequences are WSHSY and SAAADI. V lost 7 bases and J lost 6; bases outside the gene matches: 5. The CDR3 region has the DNA TGCGCCAGCACCGGACAGGGGGCGAGTCAGCCCCAGCATTTT. This encodes CASTGQGASQPQHF.

This clonotype was observed many times. The V call is TRBV12-2, the J call TRBJ1-4; the DNA was not compared with TRBD1, the D call given in the table. TRBV12-2 is designated a pseudogene. The CDR3 totals 18 residues. Written as DNA, the CDR3 is TGTGCAAGTCGCTTTTTGGTTCCCTGGTGGGGCGCCGATGAAAAACTGTTTTTT. This sequence encodes CASRFLVPWWGADEKLFF.

This clonotype rates as medium-sized (0.01 to 0.1%). The genes are TRBV2 and TRBJ1-1, with D unresolved. Germline CDR1 is SNHLY and CDR2 is FYNNEI. This CDR3 is 12 amino acids long. With 4 bases removed from V and 10 bases from J, the gap between germline ends came to 13 bases. CDR3 sequence (DNA): TGTGCCAGCAGTGTTAAGGGTCCGGCAGCTTTCTTT. It codes for CASSVKGPAAFF.

This clonotype came up many times. The chain combines TRBV27 with TRBJ1-4, with no clear D. The CDR3 extends over 15 amino acids. The germline CDR1 and CDR2 sequences are MNHEY and SMNVEV (reference sequence). V dropped 0 bases and J dropped 3 bases, with 8 bases sitting between them. The CDR3: CASSLSWAANEKLFF. For the CDR3, the DNA is TGTGCCAGCAGTTTATCGTGGGCGGCTAATGAAAAACTGTTTTTT.

This clonotype was counted ten times or more. V and J are TRBV2 and TRBJ2-4, with TRBD1 matching over 8 bases. J lost 7 bases, V lost 7 bases, and 12 bases had no gene match. Germline V gene data show CDR1 as SNHLY and CDR2 as FYNNEI. The CDR3 spans 15 residues. The CDR3 loop reads CASMEDRVGRNIQYF. CDR3 sequence (DNA): TGTGCCAGCATGGAGGACAGGGTGGGTCGGAACATTCAGTACTTC.

In its sample, this clonotype ranks as large. This chain connects TRBV7-9 to TRBJ2-1; D perhaps matches TRBD1 (6 bases). Trimming cost V 6 bases and J 4 bases, with 10 bases left between them. Looked up from germline, CDR1 is SEHNR and CDR2 is FQNEAQ (reference sequence). The CDR3 extends over 13 amino acids. CDR3 loop: CASRQGSYNEQFF. The CDR3 DNA reads TGTGCCAGCAGACAGGGCTCTTACAATGAGCAGTTCTTC.

This clonotype occurred many times. This chain links TRBV11-3 with TRBJ2-1; possibly TRBD1 for D (6 bases). The CDR3 runs 16 residues. The V gene's germline CDR1 is SGHNT and CDR2 YENEEA. The V end lost 6 bases, the J end lost 0 bases, and 15 bases lay between the germline ends. The CDR3 DNA sequence: TGTGCCAGCAGTCATGACAGGCTAAGCTCCTACAATGAGCAGTTCTTC. Translated: CASSHDRLSSYNEQFF. The variable domain in full, with the rest retrieved from reference TRBV11-3 and TRBJ2-1, is EAGVVQSPRYKIIEKKQPVAFWCNPISGHNTLYWYLQNLGQGPELLIRYENEEAVDDSQLPKDRFSAERLKGVDSTLKIQPAELGDSAVYLCASSHDRLSSYNEQFFGPGTRLTVL.

Many counts were recorded for this clonotype. The V gene is TRBV11-2, the J gene TRBJ1-1, with 7 positions matching TRBD1. From germline, CDR1 is SGHAT and CDR2 FQNNGV. The CDR3 is 15 residues long. The trim removed 2 bases at V and 5 bases at J, leaving 8 bases unmatched. This CDR3 reads CASSLQQTGRTEAFF. DNA of the CDR3: TGTGCCAGCAGCTTACAACAGACAGGGAGGACTGAAGCTTTCTTT.

This clonotype appeared many times. The rearrangement uses TRBV4-2 and TRBJ2-3; D is uncertain. CDR1 is LGHNA, CDR2 YNFKEQ, per germline. Trimming took off 1 base at V and 2 bases at J, with 10 bases between the two ends. This CDR3 is 15 amino acids long. CDR3 region: CASSQVGAITDTQYF. CDR3 DNA: TGTGCCAGCAGCCAAGTAGGTGCGATCACAGATACGCAGTATTTT.

This clonotype is deemed medium-sized. A read error may account for a junction end that differs from germline. V and J are TRBV7-9 and TRBJ1-2, with unresolved D. Germline-derived CDR1 and CDR2 are SEHNR and FQNEAQ (reference sequence). This CDR3 spans 11 amino acids. CDR3 sequence (DNA): TGTGCCAGCAGCTTTAGGCCAACGTTGATCTTC. Its translation is CASSFRPTLIF.

This clonotype ranks as medium-sized (0.01 to 0.1%). V usage is TRBV12-3 or TRBV12-4 and J usage is TRBJ1-5, with 9 bases matching TRBD1. The V segment lost 6 bases and the J segment 7 bases; nucleotides outside the gene matches: 7. The CDR3 is 14 amino acids. CDR3 nucleotides: TGTGCCAGCAGCCATGGACAGGGGAGGCAGCCCCAGCATTTT. It codes for CASSHGQGRQPQHF.

This clonotype was seen only once. CDR3 nucleotide sequence: TGTGCCAGCAGCCAAGTCGGGCAGGCTATTCAGTACTTC. This encodes CASSQVGQAIQYF. V usage is TRBV14 and J usage is TRBJ2-4; no clear D gene. Deletions cut 1 base from V and 10 bases from J, with 11 bases between. CDR1 and CDR2 from the germline V gene are SGHDN and FVKESK. This CDR3 spans 13 amino acids.

This clonotype qualifies as medium-sized. The chain couples TRBV29-1 to TRBJ1-2; 7 positions match TRBD1. Losses at the gene ends were 4 bases for V and 5 bases for J; bases not matched to a gene: 4. The germline V gene encodes CDR1 SQVTM and CDR2 ANQGSEA. CDR3 length: 12 amino acids. CDR3 in DNA: TGCAGCGTTGGGGGGACAGAATATGGCTACACCTTC. Protein: CSVGGTEYGYTF.

This clonotype is termed medium-sized. The rearrangement uses TRBV7-3 and TRBJ1-1; 7 positions agree with TRBD1. Germline V lookup: CDR1 SGHTA, CDR2 FQGTGA. Losses at the gene ends were 5 bases for V and 4 bases for J; bases not matched to a gene: 4. This CDR3 has 13 residues. The CDR3 nucleotides read TGTGCCAGCAGCATAAGACAGGGCACTGAAGCTTTCTTT. Translation: CASSIRQGTEAFF.

V and J are TRBV20-1 and TRBJ2-1; 8 positions match TRBD1. Per the germline V gene, CDR1 is DFQATT and CDR2 is SNEGSKA (reference sequence). The CDR3 extends over 16 amino acids. V was pared by 3 bases and J by 1 base, with 8 bases of the junction left unmatched. The CDR3 DNA reads TGCAGTGCTAGGACCTCCGGGACAGGTTCCTACAATGAGCAGTTCTTC. This gives the protein CSARTSGTGSYNEQFF.

This chain links TRBV29-1 with TRBJ1-1; D is perhaps TRBD1 (5 bases). The CDR3 spans 12 residues. The germline V and J ends were trimmed by 2 bases and 4 bases, with 8 bases remaining between them. The germline gives CDR1 SQVTM, CDR2 ANQGSEA. The CDR3 reads CSVEPGRTEAFF. Here the CDR3 DNA reads TGCAGCGTTGAACCGGGGCGCACTGAAGCTTTCTTT. The whole variable domain, remainder taken from reference TRBV29-1 and TRBJ1-1, is SAVISQKPSRDICQRGTSLTIQCQVDSQVTMMFWYRQQPGQSLTLIATANQGSEATYESGFVIDKFPISRPNLTFSTLTVSNMSPEDSSIYLCSVEPGRTEAFFGQGTRLTVV.

In this sample, this clonotype turned up many times. This chain connects TRBV20-1 to TRBJ2-5, with TRBD1 identical over 9 bases. Germline V CDR1 and CDR2: DFQATT, SNEGSKA (reference sequence). The CDR3 sequence is 14 residues long. J gave up 5 bases and V 0 bases, and 4 bases lay outside the gene matches. CDR3 nucleotides: TGCAGTGCTAGAGATAGGACAGGGGAGGAGACCCAGTACTTC. It encodes CSARDRTGEETQYF.

This clonotype was counted a few times. The V gene is TRBV4-1, the J gene TRBJ1-1; weak D call: TRBD1 (5 bases). Germline V gene data show CDR1 as MGHRA and CDR2 as YSYEKL. V lost 3 bases, J lost 7 bases, and 15 bases lay in between. This CDR3 has 14 residues. The CDR3 reads CASSQLGEVIEAFF. The DNA of the CDR3 is TGCGCCAGCAGCCAGCTAGGGGAAGTAATTGAAGCTTTCTTT.